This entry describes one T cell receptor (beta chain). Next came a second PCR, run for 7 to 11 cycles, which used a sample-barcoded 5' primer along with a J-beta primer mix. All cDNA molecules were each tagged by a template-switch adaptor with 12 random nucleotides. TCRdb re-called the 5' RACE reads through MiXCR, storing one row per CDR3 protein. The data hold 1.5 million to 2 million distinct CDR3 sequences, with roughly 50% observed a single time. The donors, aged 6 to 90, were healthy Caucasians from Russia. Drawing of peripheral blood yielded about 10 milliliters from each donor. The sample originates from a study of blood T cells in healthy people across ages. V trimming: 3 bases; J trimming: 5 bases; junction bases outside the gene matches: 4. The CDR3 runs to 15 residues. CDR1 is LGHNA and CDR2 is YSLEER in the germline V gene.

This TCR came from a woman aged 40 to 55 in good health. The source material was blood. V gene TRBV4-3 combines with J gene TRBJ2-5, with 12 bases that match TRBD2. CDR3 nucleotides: TGCGCCAGCAGCCACGGGACTAGCGGGTGGGAGACCCAGTACTTC. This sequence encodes CASSHGTSGWETQYF.